This T cell receptor (beta chain) was documented in a study of T cell responses to AZD1222 COVID-19 vaccine (dated by TCRdb to the early 2020s). In the study overall: TCR sequencing covered approximately 230 trial participants: 200 to 220 given two doses of AZD1222 and 26 given two doses of MenACWY control vaccine. Trial participants were enrolled into age subgroups of 18-55, 56-69 and 70-plus years, which contained approximately 150, 28 and 58 TCR-sequenced participants, respectively. Beyond this particular receptor, the publication reports: Because no samples from the day 14 peak response were available, repertoires could be characterized only after the peak T cell response. After two AZD1222 doses, spike-specific TCR breadth and depth were significantly higher than at day 0 and than in MenACWY recipients. Conclusions about previously exposed vaccinees are limited because only a handful of AZD1222 recipients were SARS-CoV-2 seropositive at baseline. Vaccine-associated CD4 TCRs spanned the whole spike protein, with dominant responses in regions 160-218 and 743-854. In the small 56-69-year group, the increase in depth fell short of significance, most likely because of low power. Participants were mostly white British, with more females than males. The authors suggested clonal diversity may have been underestimated. Reportedly, almost half of the unique spike-specific TCRs recognized epitopes lying outside the regions that are mutated in the B.1.351 and B.1.1.7 variants.

As encoded in the germline V gene, CDR1 is SGHTA while CDR2 is FQGNSA. V is cut by 3 bases and J by 7 bases, and the space between the germline ends is 10 bases. Taken from cysteine to phenylalanine, the CDR3 has 13 residues. The DNA shown is the 39-base CDR3, in frame from base 1. Per the publication, the time point label means: about 28 days (+/-7) after the second vaccine dose. The treatment or condition label of this sample denotes: meningococcal conjugate vaccine given as trial control. Vaccinee samples were obtained from the UK trials COV001 and COV002, which included a single-blind randomized controlled phase 2/3 trial of AZD1222 (ChAdOx1 nCoV-19) in healthy adults. For TCRbeta chain sequencing, PBMC samples were collected from trial participants at day 0 and at day 28 after the second dose. The CDR3 regions of human TCRbeta chains were subjected to immunosequencing. On the study's bioinformatics: TCRs in the repertoires were compared against a reference library of SARS-CoV-2-specific TCRs that had been generated with the MIRA antigen-specificity platform. Breadth was defined as the fraction of unique TCRs that were SARS-CoV-2-associated. Depth was defined as the fraction of total T cells that were SARS-CoV-2-associated. Using the MIRA data, each spike-specific TCR was assigned both to the spike region to which the TCR was reactive and to a CD4 or CD8 class. Log10-transformed breadth and depth values were compared by one-way ANOVA with Sidak's multiple comparisons tests. Held by TCRdb, this immuneACCESS table contains in-frame sequences only and omits some clones. Under half of the omission traces to an unresolved V gene where checked; the cause of the rest is unknown. Clonal size and the V and J genes are those of that table, whereas D and trimming came from the DNA. The sample yields about 75,000 clones; roughly 88% were counted once. The ten largest clonotypes hold 8% to 10% of the sample.

Details on this clone: The antigen it binds to is not known. Base-call qualities are not available, and no considerably larger clone is one nucleotide away.

Sequencing was performed on peripheral blood, taken 28 days after the second dose of the MenACWY control vaccine. The clonotype was recovered from an adult who received the MenACWY meningococcal vaccine as a control. The sequence is built from TRBV7-2 and TRBJ1-5; the best D guess is TRBD1, with 6 bases matching. CDR3 loop: CASSFGQSQPQHF. The bases read TGTGCCAGCAGCTTCGGACAGAGCCAGCCCCAGCATTTT.